This T cell receptor beta chain derives from a study of cytomegalovirus exposure and HLA in healthy donors (dated by TCRdb to between 2016 and 2019). Broadly, across the study: A later analysis indicated that the 90 to 150 validation repertoires were generated on the platform also employed for the 700 or so repertoires of the first cohort. The study aimed to test whether cataloging public T cell receptors could reveal signatures of past pathogen exposure. In addition to the first cohort of 500 to 850 subjects, a separate validation cohort of approximately 130 different subjects was used. To predict cytomegalovirus infection status, the study combined high-throughput TCR immunosequencing, statistical association of individual TCRs with disease status, and machine learning.

Remarks on this clone: No cognate antigen has been identified for it. Base qualities are not recorded, but no much larger clone differs from it by a single base.

Separate from the roughly 660-subject first cohort, the validation cohort of 90 to 150 subjects was the group to which the donors belonged. Here is what the overall study found, with its caveats: Cytomegalovirus status was reported to be diagnosed by the classifier with high specificity and sensitivity in both the original and validation cohorts. Of the cluster scores, roughly 95% were above 0 in a later analysis, which found that TCRs clustered in the first cohort also tended to co-occur in the 110 or so validation repertoires. The authors suggested that the approach could potentially be extended to other disease states and immunological phenotypes. The validation cohort had no HLA typing available for a later analysis, so co-occurrence within that cohort was assessed over all 120 repertoires. While some public TCRs were present in many individuals, most TCR sequences turned up only very rarely across donors. A few of the identified cytomegalovirus-associated TCR beta chains were confirmed in vitro to be specific for cytomegalovirus antigens. The study gave a list of 150 to 200 TCR beta chains associated with cytomegalovirus.

CDR1 and CDR2 (SGHAT, FQNNGV) derive from the germline V gene. The CDR3 runs 14 amino acids, cysteine and phenylalanine included. Only the CDR3 region is kept as DNA, spanning 42 bases read in frame from base 1. V gives up 3 bases and J gives up 4 bases, and the segment between their germline ends measures 12 bases. The method behind the library was the immunoSEQ multiplex PCR assay. Under the source paper's analysis protocol: A statistical classification framework was built for diagnosing cytomegalovirus status from the catalog of TCR beta chain sequences. Imported from immuneACCESS, the table was reduced by TCRdb to in-frame sequences with V and J called. These copies leave out some clones; in studies compared against another copy, an unresolved V gene accounts for under half, and the cause of the remainder is not known. That table furnishes V, J and clone size, whereas the DNA furnished D and trimming. Within this sample are more than 95,000 clones, with about 88% of them counted one time only. The biggest ten clones account for about 4% of the sample.

This receptor was identified in a woman between 18 and 30 years old in good health and CMV-seropositive. The sample consisted of PBMCs. The V and J segments used are TRBV11-2 and TRBJ2-5; a tentative D call is TRBD1 (5 bases match). The DNA is as follows: TGTGCCAGCAGCTTCAACACAGGTTTAGAGACCCAGTACTTC. Translation gives CASSFNTGLETQYF.